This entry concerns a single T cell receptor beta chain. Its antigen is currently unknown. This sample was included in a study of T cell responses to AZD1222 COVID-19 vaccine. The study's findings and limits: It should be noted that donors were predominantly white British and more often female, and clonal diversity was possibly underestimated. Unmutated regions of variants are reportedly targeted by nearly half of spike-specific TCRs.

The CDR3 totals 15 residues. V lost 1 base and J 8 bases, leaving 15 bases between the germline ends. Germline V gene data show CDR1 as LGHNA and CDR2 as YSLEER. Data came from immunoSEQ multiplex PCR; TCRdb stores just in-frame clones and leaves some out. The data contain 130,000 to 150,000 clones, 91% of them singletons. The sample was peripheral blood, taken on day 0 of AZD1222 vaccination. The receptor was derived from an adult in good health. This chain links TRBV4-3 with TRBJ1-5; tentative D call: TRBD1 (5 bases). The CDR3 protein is CASSQGGSRVEPQHF. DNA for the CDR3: TGCGCCAGCAGCCAAGGGGGCTCAAGGGTGGAGCCCCAGCATTTT.